The present T cell receptor (beta chain) was sequenced within a study of CD8 T cells in Susac syndrome. From blood CD8+ and CD4+ T cells, TCR beta sequences were generated. The multiple sclerosis control group was made up of treatment-naive patients with stable or active relapsing-remitting disease. Trimming took 4 bases from V and 0 from J, leaving 11 bases between them. This CDR3 comprises 15 residues. Per the germline V gene, CDR1 is SGHRS and CDR2 is YFSETQ. The authors reverse transcribed roughly 0.5 to 1 ug RNA with random hexamers. TCRdb ran MiXCR on the immunoSEQ multiplex PCR reads and lists one entry per CDR3 protein. The sample consists of almost 450,000 distinct CDR3 sequences, 85% to 90% of them appearing once.

The sample taken for sequencing was CD8+ T cells from PBMCs. The gene calls are TRBV5-1 and TRBJ1-5, with D unclear. The TCR was taken from a human donor with multiple sclerosis. CDR3 in DNA: TGCGCCAGCAGCGAGAGCGGGGTTAGCAATCAGCCCCAGCATTTT. Its translation: CASSESGVSNQPQHF.